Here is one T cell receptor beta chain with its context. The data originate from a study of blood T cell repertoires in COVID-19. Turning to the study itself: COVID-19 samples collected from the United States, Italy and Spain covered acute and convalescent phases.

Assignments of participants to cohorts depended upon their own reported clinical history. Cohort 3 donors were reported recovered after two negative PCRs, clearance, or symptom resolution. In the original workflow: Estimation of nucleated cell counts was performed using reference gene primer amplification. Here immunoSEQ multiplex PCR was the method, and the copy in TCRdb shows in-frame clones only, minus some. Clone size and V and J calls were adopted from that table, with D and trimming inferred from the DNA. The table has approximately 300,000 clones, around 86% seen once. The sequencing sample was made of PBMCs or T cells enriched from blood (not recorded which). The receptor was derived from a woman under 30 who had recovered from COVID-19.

CDR3 in amino acids: CASSSFHGQGHYGYTF. The CDR3 nucleotides are TGTGCCAGCAGCTCCTTTCATGGACAGGGCCACTATGGCTACACCTTC. The chain links TRBV5-4 to TRBJ1-2, with TRBD1 identical over 8 bases. Trimming took 3 bases from V and 3 from J; bases not matched to a gene: 10. Germline-derived CDR1 and CDR2 are SGHNT and YYREEE (reference sequence). The CDR3 covers 16 residues.